These 16 T cell receptor beta chains came from one sample sequenced in a study of metastatic and nonmetastatic thyroid tumors (dated by TCRdb to 2020 to 2022). The library was obtained by PCR. The listed sequencing device is Illumina HiSeq 4000. TCRdb trimmed public reads at Q25 via fastp, called clones via MiXCR and kept in-frame beta chains. Here the sample has about 5,000 clones; 25% occur a single time. Roughly 10% of the sample belongs to the ten largest clones. None of the patients had been given any treatment before thyroid surgery. Sequencing was done on a sample of adjacent normal tissue. These receptors originate from a male donor with papillary thyroid cancer or a benign thyroid nodule (not recorded which). Some clones in this sample may be carry-over from other donors' samples.

Only a few counts were recorded for this clone. The rearrangement joins TRBV5-4 to TRBJ2-5, with D perhaps matching TRBD2 (6 bases). V gave up 3 bases and J gave up 5 bases, with 14 bases separating them. The CDR3 contains 14 residues. Germline V gives CDR1 SGHNT, CDR2 YYREEE (reference sequence). CDR3 sequence: CASSSSTGEETQYF. DNA for the CDR3: TGTGCCAGCAGCTCGTCGACGGGAGAGGAGACCCAGTACTTC.

This clone was detected a few times. Given a much more abundant clone one base away, this may be a read error. The chain employs TRBV6-4 and TRBJ2-2; tentative D call: TRBD1 (6 bases). Germline-derived CDR1 and CDR2 are MRHNA and SNTAGT. The CDR3 spans 15 residues. The V end lost 3 bases, the J end lost 1 base, and 9 bases lay between the germline ends. The CDR3 region has the DNA TGTGCCAGCAGTGAGGGGACATGGAACACCGGGGAGCTGTTTTTT. Its protein product is CASSEGTWNTGELFF.

The sample holds a few counts of this clone. This chain uses TRBV19 with TRBJ2-1; D not certain. The CDR3 runs to 13 residues. Trimming left V 3 bases short and J 6 bases short, with 9 bases between. In germline, CDR1 is LNHDA, CDR2 SQIVND (reference sequence). The CDR3 DNA reads as TGTGCCAGTAGTATGAACAGTGCCAATGAGCAGTTCTTC. This gives the protein CASSMNSANEQFF.

This clone was detected many times. Additional DNA sequences in this sample encode the identical CDR3. V is TRBV6-4 and J is TRBJ2-2, with 8 bases that match TRBD1. The germline V gene has CDR1 MRHNA and CDR2 SNTAGT. The CDR3 sequence is 15 residues long. Trimming at V came to 3 bases and at J to 1 base, leaving 1 base not matched to a gene. CDR3 residues: CASSEGTGNTGELFF. The CDR3, as DNA: TGTGCCAGCAGTGAGGGGACAGGGAACACCGGGGAGCTGTTTTTT.

The rearrangement links TRBV4-1 to TRBJ1-2; D unresolved. This CDR3 has 15 residues. V was cut by 3 bases and J by 1 base, with 12 bases left in between. Looked up from germline, CDR1 is MGHRA and CDR2 is YSYEKL. The CDR3 sequence is CASSQENRLNYGYTF. In DNA form, the CDR3 reads TGCGCCAGCAGCCAGGAAAACAGACTTAACTATGGCTACACCTTC.

This chain links TRBV7-6 with TRBJ1-2; D ambiguous. The CDR3 covers 13 residues. Germline lookup yields CDR1 SGHVS and CDR2 FNYEAQ. Trimming stripped 5 bases from V and 4 bases from J, with 11 bases between. CDR3 coding DNA: TGTGCCAGCAGCCCGCAGGAGACCTATGGCTACACCTTC. Protein: CASSPQETYGYTF.

This clone was observed a handful of times. The chain has TRBV19 and TRBJ1-4; no clear D gene. CDR3 length equals 14 residues. Trimming took 5 bases from V and 7 from J, leaving 14 bases between them. The germline CDR1 and CDR2 sequences are LNHDA and SQIVND (reference sequence). The CDR3 bases are TGTGCCAGTAGTCCCCCCGGGTTTACTGAAAAACTGTTTTTT. Its protein product is CASSPPGFTEKLFF.

V usage is TRBV12-3 or TRBV12-4 and J usage is TRBJ2-2; D gene unclear. This CDR3 region has 15 residues. V was cut by 3 bases and J by 1 base, with 9 bases left in between. As DNA, the CDR3 is TGTGCCAGCAGTTTCACCATCCTGAACACCGGGGAGCTGTTTTTT. Its translation: CASSFTILNTGELFF.

Relative to its sample, this clone is medium-sized. The genes are TRBV29-1 and TRBJ2-1, with 9 bases aligning to TRBD2. From germline, CDR1 is SQVTM and CDR2 ANQGSEA. Germline trimming cut 4 bases from V and 2 bases from J; bases unmatched to any gene: 6. CDR3 size: 15 residues. CDR3 loop: CSVGGLALTYNEQFF. The CDR3 DNA sequence: TGCAGCGTTGGAGGACTAGCGCTAACCTACAATGAGCAGTTCTTC.

This clone is medium-sized (0.01 to 0.1%). This rearrangement joins TRBV11-2 to TRBJ2-6, with 7 bases matching TRBD1. From germline, CDR1 is SGHAT and CDR2 FQNNGV. Trimming removed 5 bases from V and 4 bases from J; junction bases left unmatched: 5. CDR3 size: 15 residues. DNA for the CDR3: TGTGCCAGCAGCGTCGACAGGGTCGGGGCCAACGTCCTGACTTTC. Its translation is CASSVDRVGANVLTF.

This clone showed up just a few times. The rearrangement uses TRBV28 and TRBJ2-7; 11 bases line up with TRBD2. Germline lookup yields CDR1 MDHEN and CDR2 SYDVKM. This CDR3 region has 14 residues. The V segment lost 4 bases and the J segment 3 bases; nucleotides outside the gene matches: 2. The CDR3 reads CASSSGTSGYEQYF. The CDR3 nucleotides are TGTGCCAGCAGTTCCGGGACTAGCGGCTACGAGCAGTACTTC.

The V and J genes are TRBV6-2 or TRBV6-3 and TRBJ1-2; the D gene is possibly TRBD1 (6 bases). CDR3 length equals 13 residues. CDR1 is MNHEY, CDR2 SVGEGT, per germline. Between the trimmed V and J ends, which lost 7 bases and 3 bases, there was a span of 12 bases. CDR3 in DNA: TGTGCCAGCACGGACAGTAGGGACTATGGCTACACCTTC. The encoded protein is CASTDSRDYGYTF.

This sequence joins TRBV5-1 and TRBJ2-7, with a tentative D call TRBD1 (6 bases). This CDR3 is built from 13 residues. The germline V and J ends were trimmed by 1 base and 5 bases, with 10 bases remaining between them. CDR1 is SGHRS and CDR2 is YFSETQ in the germline V gene. The CDR3 loop is CASSLTYRDEQYF. DNA of the CDR3: TGCGCCAGCAGCTTGACCTACAGGGACGAGCAGTACTTC.

The chain joins TRBV10-3 to TRBJ2-7, with 14 bases matching TRBD2. The CDR3 covers 18 residues. J was trimmed by 5 bases and V by 0 bases; bases with no gene match: 9. Per germline, CDR1 ENHRY and CDR2 SYGVKD. The chain's CDR3 is CAISESRGTSGSGNEQYF. The CDR3, as DNA: TGTGCCATCAGTGAGTCGAGAGGGACTAGCGGGAGCGGGAACGAGCAGTACTTC.

The chain recombines TRBV7-8 with TRBJ2-7; 9 nucleotides agree with TRBD1. The germline V gene has CDR1 SGHVS and CDR2 FQNEAQ. J gave up 2 bases and V 1 base, and 12 bases lay outside the gene matches. The CDR3 has 18 amino acids. The CDR3 region is CASSLGLWDRVKTYEQYF. The CDR3, as DNA: TGTGCCAGCAGCTTAGGATTATGGGACAGGGTTAAAACCTACGAGCAGTACTTC. The full variable domain, with the rest looked up from reference TRBV7-8 and TRBJ2-7, is GAGVSQSPRYKVAKRGQDVALRCDPISGHVSLFWYQQALGQGPEFLTYFQNEAQLDKSGLPSDRFFAERPEGSVSTLKIQRTQQEDSAVYLCASSLGLWDRVKTYEQYFGPGTRLTVT.

This clone came up once. The gene calls are TRBV20-1 and TRBJ2-7; D may correspond to TRBD1 or TRBD2 (7 bases each). The ends were cut back, 0 bases at V and 2 bases at J, with 14 bases in the middle. The CDR3 contains 15 residues. Germline lookup yields CDR1 DFQATT and CDR2 SNEGSKA (reference sequence). The CDR3 region has the DNA TGCAGTGCTAGAGATCCCCAGGGGGGGACCTACGAGCAGTACTTC. The encoded protein is CSARDPQGGTYEQYF.